The rows below give T cell receptor beta chains drawn from one sample of a study of neurological immune-mediated disorders. TCRdb reprocessed the 5' RACE reads with MiXCR, giving one entry per CDR3 protein. Seen here are tens of thousands of distinct CDR3 sequences, about 4.3% observed once, and the top ten hold more than 5%. The sequenced sample consisted of PBMCs. Source of these receptors: a woman in her fifties or sixties with multiple sclerosis. The CDR3 runs from the conserved cysteine through the conserved F or W. The order of the fields is D gene, clone size, J gene, V gene, CDR3 DNA, CDR3 protein. A D gene is named only where the DNA matches it firmly. Clone size is not always given. Where it is, it says once, few, many or a class for expanded clones.

D gene: TRBD2
clone size: many
J gene: TRBJ2-5
V gene: TRBV5-8
CDR3 DNA: TGTGCCAGCAGCTTTCAGCGGGGGGGGGAGACCCAGTACTTC
CDR3 protein: CASSFQRGGETQYF

D gene: .
clone size: many
J gene: TRBJ1-4
V gene: TRBV2
CDR3 DNA: TGTGCCAGCAGCCTTCTCCGAGCAACTAATGAAAAACTGTTTTTT
CDR3 protein: CASSLLRATNEKLFF

D gene: .
clone size: many
J gene: TRBJ2-2
V gene: TRBV5-1
CDR3 DNA: TGCGCCAGCAGCGTGAAACCACCCACCGGGGAGCTGTTTTTT
CDR3 protein: CASSVKPPTGELFF

D gene: .
clone size: many
J gene: TRBJ2-7
V gene: TRBV12-3/TRBV12-4
CDR3 DNA: TGTGCCAGCAGTTTTAGCGCCAGCTACGAGCAGTACTTC
CDR3 protein: CASSFSASYEQYF

D gene: .
clone size: many
J gene: TRBJ1-5
V gene: TRBV6-5
CDR3 DNA: TGTGCCAGCCGTGAGGGTCCTAGCAATCAGCCCCAGCATTTT
CDR3 protein: CASREGPSNQPQHF

D gene: .
clone size: many
J gene: TRBJ2-5
V gene: TRBV5-1
CDR3 DNA: TGCGCCAGCAGCTTGGGGCCTACCCAAGAGACCCAGTACTTC
CDR3 protein: CASSLGPTQETQYF

D gene: .
clone size: many
J gene: TRBJ1-5
V gene: TRBV5-1
CDR3 DNA: TGCGCCAGCAGCCCCGGGTCGGGGGATAGCAATCAGCCCCAGCATTTT
CDR3 protein: CASSPGSGDSNQPQHF

D gene: .
clone size: many
J gene: TRBJ2-5
V gene: TRBV5-1
CDR3 DNA: TGCGCCAGCAGGACTGTAGGCAACCGAGAGACCCAGTACTTC
CDR3 protein: CASRTVGNRETQYF

D gene: .
clone size: many
J gene: TRBJ1-4
V gene: TRBV19
CDR3 DNA: TGTGCCATATCACCACGGGACGGTAATGAAAAACTGTTTTTT
CDR3 protein: CAISPRDGNEKLFF

D gene: .
clone size: .
J gene: TRBJ1-5
V gene: TRBV10-3
CDR3 DNA: TGTGCCATCAGTGACGGAGTGTCGGGAGGCAATCAGCCCCAGCATTTT
CDR3 protein: CAISDGVSGGNQPQHF

D gene: TRBD1
clone size: many
J gene: TRBJ2-2
V gene: TRBV29-1
CDR3 DNA: TGCAGCGTTAGGACAGGGGCGGACACCGGGGAGCTGTTTTTT
CDR3 protein: CSVRTGADTGELFF

D gene: TRBD1
clone size: many
J gene: TRBJ2-7
V gene: TRBV18
CDR3 DNA: TGTGCCAGCTCAACTCGGGACAGCTACGAGCAGTACTTC
CDR3 protein: CASSTRDSYEQYF

D gene: .
clone size: many
J gene: TRBJ1-5
V gene: TRBV5-6
CDR3 DNA: TGTGCCAGCAGCTTGGGGTACGGGGATGGGAATCAGCCCCAGCATTTT
CDR3 protein: CASSLGYGDGNQPQHF

D gene: TRBD1
clone size: many
J gene: TRBJ1-1
V gene: TRBV6-5
CDR3 DNA: TGTGCCAGCCGTCGGACAGGAGTGAACACTGAAGCTTTCTTT
CDR3 protein: CASRRTGVNTEAFF

D gene: .
clone size: many
J gene: TRBJ2-1
V gene: TRBV5-1
CDR3 DNA: TGCGCCAGCAGCGTACACAATGAGCAGTTCTTC
CDR3 protein: CASSVHNEQFF

D gene: .
clone size: many
J gene: TRBJ2-1
V gene: TRBV5-6
CDR3 DNA: TGTGCCAGCAGCTTGGGTTCGGTGGATGAGCAGTTCTTC
CDR3 protein: CASSLGSVDEQFF

D gene: .
clone size: many
J gene: TRBJ2-7
V gene: TRBV5-1
CDR3 DNA: TGCGCCAGCAGCTCCGACAACTACGAGCAGTACTTC
CDR3 protein: CASSSDNYEQYF

D gene: .
clone size: many
J gene: TRBJ1-3
V gene: TRBV29-1
CDR3 DNA: TGCAGCGTTGTACAGGGAGGAAACACCATATATTTT
CDR3 protein: CSVVQGGNTIYF

D gene: .
clone size: many
J gene: TRBJ2-5
V gene: TRBV10-2
CDR3 DNA: TGCGCCAGCAGGGGCCCCGGGAGAGAGACCCAGTACTTC
CDR3 protein: CASRGPGRETQYF

D gene: .
clone size: many
J gene: TRBJ1-1
V gene: TRBV5-1
CDR3 DNA: TGCGCCAGCCGATTGGGGACATTGAACACTGAAGCTTTCTTT
CDR3 protein: CASRLGTLNTEAFF

D gene: TRBD1
clone size: many
J gene: TRBJ2-3
V gene: TRBV12-3/TRBV12-4
CDR3 DNA: TGTGCCAGCAGTTTCCGACAGGGGGGCACAGATACGCAGTATTTT
CDR3 protein: CASSFRQGGTDTQYF

D gene: .
clone size: many
J gene: TRBJ1-1
V gene: TRBV30
CDR3 DNA: TGTGCCTGGAACTTCGCACTACACGAAGCTTTCTTT
CDR3 protein: CAWNFALHEAFF

D gene: TRBD1
clone size: many
J gene: TRBJ2-7
V gene: TRBV5-1
CDR3 DNA: TGCGCCAGCAGCTTGGGAGGGACAGGGACCCACGAGCAGTACTTC
CDR3 protein: CASSLGGTGTHEQYF

D gene: .
clone size: many
J gene: TRBJ1-2
V gene: TRBV15
CDR3 DNA: TGTGCCACCAGCAGCGGCGGAGGGGGAACTTATGGCTACACCTTC
CDR3 protein: CATSSGGGGTYGYTF

D gene: TRBD2
clone size: many
J gene: TRBJ2-1
V gene: TRBV6-2/TRBV6-3
CDR3 DNA: TGTGCCAGCAGTACAGCGGGGGCCTACAATGAGCAGTTCTTC
CDR3 protein: CASSTAGAYNEQFF

D gene: .
clone size: many
J gene: TRBJ1-1
V gene: TRBV20-1
CDR3 DNA: TGCAGTGCAAGTGGAGTGCCGAACACTGAAGCTTTCTTT
CDR3 protein: CSASGVPNTEAFF

D gene: .
clone size: many
J gene: TRBJ1-1
V gene: TRBV10-3
CDR3 DNA: TGTGCCATCAAACAGGCTACAGGTACTGAAGCTTTCTTT
CDR3 protein: CAIKQATGTEAFF

D gene: .
clone size: many
J gene: TRBJ1-1
V gene: TRBV19
CDR3 DNA: TGTGCCAGTAGGGGAACCTTGAACACTGAAGCTTTCTTT
CDR3 protein: CASRGTLNTEAFF

D gene: .
clone size: many
J gene: TRBJ2-5
V gene: TRBV7-2
CDR3 DNA: TGTGCCAGCAGCAAGACCCGGGGGGAGACCCAGTACTTC
CDR3 protein: CASSKTRGETQYF

D gene: TRBD1
clone size: many
J gene: TRBJ2-7
V gene: TRBV7-2
CDR3 DNA: TGTGCCAGCAGCCGGGACAGGCCACCCTACGAGCAGTACTTC
CDR3 protein: CASSRDRPPYEQYF

D gene: TRBD1
clone size: many
J gene: TRBJ1-5
V gene: TRBV28
CDR3 DNA: TGTGCCAGCAAACAGGGGGGCAATCAGCCCCAGCATTTT
CDR3 protein: CASKQGGNQPQHF

D gene: .
clone size: many
J gene: TRBJ2-2
V gene: TRBV6-1
CDR3 DNA: TGTGCCAGCAGTGAACAAGGGTTACAGAACACCGGGGAGCTGTTTTTT
CDR3 protein: CASSEQGLQNTGELFF

D gene: .
clone size: many
J gene: TRBJ1-2
V gene: TRBV5-6
CDR3 DNA: TGTGCCAGCAGCTTGCGGGGGCTGTATAACTATGGCTACACCTTC
CDR3 protein: CASSLRGLYNYGYTF

D gene: TRBD1
clone size: many
J gene: TRBJ2-2
V gene: TRBV9
CDR3 DNA: TGTGCCAGCAGCGGGGGACAGGGGGCGCAAAGGGAGCTGTTTTTT
CDR3 protein: CASSGGQGAQRELFF

D gene: .
clone size: many
J gene: TRBJ2-3
V gene: TRBV7-2
CDR3 DNA: TGTGCCAGCAGCTTAGAAGGCCTAGCAGCCGATACGCAGTATTTT
CDR3 protein: CASSLEGLAADTQYF

D gene: .
clone size: many
J gene: TRBJ1-2
V gene: TRBV20-1
CDR3 DNA: TGCAGTGCTAGTCCTTCAGGGCTTTCGTCTTATGGCTACACCTTC
CDR3 protein: CSASPSGLSSYGYTF

D gene: .
clone size: .
J gene: TRBJ2-7
V gene: TRBV6-1
CDR3 DNA: TGTGCCAGCAGTCGGGACAAGCCCTACGAGCAGTACTTC
CDR3 protein: CASSRDKPYEQYF

D gene: .
clone size: many
J gene: TRBJ1-5
V gene: TRBV20-1
CDR3 DNA: TGCAGTGCTAGAGATTCGGCCGGCCCCGGAGGAAGGCCCCAGCATTTT
CDR3 protein: CSARDSAGPGGRPQHF

D gene: TRBD1
clone size: many
J gene: TRBJ1-5
V gene: TRBV5-8
CDR3 DNA: TGTGCCAGCAGCTTAGGGGACAGGGGGTTTGATCAGCCCCAGCATTTT
CDR3 protein: CASSLGDRGFDQPQHF

D gene: TRBD1
clone size: .
J gene: TRBJ2-7
V gene: TRBV10-2
CDR3 DNA: TGCGCCAGCACTGGATCCGGGACAGCCTCCTACGAGCAGTACTTC
CDR3 protein: CASTGSGTASYEQYF

D gene: TRBD1
clone size: many
J gene: TRBJ1-2
V gene: TRBV20-1
CDR3 DNA: TGCAGTGCTAGTAGAGGGGGCGGCTATGGCTACACCTTC
CDR3 protein: CSASRGGGYGYTF

D gene: .
clone size: many
J gene: TRBJ2-7
V gene: TRBV2
CDR3 DNA: TGTGCCAGCATGAAACTCAGCCCCTACGAGCAGTACTTC
CDR3 protein: CASMKLSPYEQYF

D gene: .
clone size: many
J gene: TRBJ2-5
V gene: TRBV4-1
CDR3 DNA: TGCGCCAGCAGCCAAGAGAGTCCGGGGAACCAGTACTTC
CDR3 protein: CASSQESPGNQYF

D gene: .
clone size: many
J gene: TRBJ2-5
V gene: TRBV6-5
CDR3 DNA: TGTGCCAGCACCCGATCAACCGGGAACCAAGAGACCCAGTACTTC
CDR3 protein: CASTRSTGNQETQYF

D gene: .
clone size: many
J gene: TRBJ2-1
V gene: TRBV20-1
CDR3 DNA: TGCAGTGCTGACGACAGCATCAATGAGCAGTTCTTC
CDR3 protein: CSADDSINEQFF

D gene: .
clone size: many
J gene: TRBJ1-5
V gene: TRBV29-1
CDR3 DNA: TGCAGCGTTGGTGAGGGCAATCAGCCCCAGCATTTT
CDR3 protein: CSVGEGNQPQHF

D gene: .
clone size: many
J gene: TRBJ1-2
V gene: TRBV5-6
CDR3 DNA: TGTGCCAGCAGCCCTAGTCCGGGAACTAACTATGGCTACACCTTC
CDR3 protein: CASSPSPGTNYGYTF

D gene: TRBD1
clone size: many
J gene: TRBJ2-2
V gene: TRBV5-1
CDR3 DNA: TGCGCCAGCAGCTTGGAGGGCAGGGGGCTAACCGGGGAGCTGTTTTTT
CDR3 protein: CASSLEGRGLTGELFF

D gene: TRBD1
clone size: many
J gene: TRBJ2-7
V gene: TRBV5-1
CDR3 DNA: TGCGCCAGCAGCCCGACCGGGACAGGTTCCTACGAGCAGTACTTC
CDR3 protein: CASSPTGTGSYEQYF

D gene: .
clone size: many
J gene: TRBJ2-7
V gene: TRBV5-1
CDR3 DNA: TGCGCCAGCAGCTTGGGGGGTGGCGAGCAGTACTTC
CDR3 protein: CASSLGGGEQYF

D gene: .
clone size: many
J gene: TRBJ2-3
V gene: TRBV5-1
CDR3 DNA: TGCGCCAGCGGCCGCTCCCGGAGTCCTAGCACAGATACGCAGTATTTT
CDR3 protein: CASGRSRSPSTDTQYF

D gene: .
clone size: many
J gene: TRBJ2-7
V gene: TRBV2
CDR3 DNA: TGTGCCAGCAGGCCGACGGGGCAGGGTTCCTACGAGCAGTACTTC
CDR3 protein: CASRPTGQGSYEQYF

D gene: TRBD2
clone size: many
J gene: TRBJ2-1
V gene: TRBV7-2
CDR3 DNA: TGTGCCAGCAGCTTGAAGAGCGGGGGGTCAAGTGAGCAGTTCTTC
CDR3 protein: CASSLKSGGSSEQFF